A selection of T cell receptor beta chains follows, all from one sample in a study of T cells in Graves' hyperthyroidism and ophthalmopathy. TCRdb reanalysed the multiplex PCR reads using MiXCR and keeps one entry per CDR3 protein. Of 450,000 to 600,000 distinct CDR3 sequences listed, just under 20% were seen once; the top ten hold around 50%. Material: blood. Source of these receptors: a man aged 40-49 years with Graves' ophthalmopathy. The CDR3 runs from the conserved cysteine through the conserved F or W. Fields, in order: CDR3 length, V gene, clone size, D gene, J gene, CDR3 DNA, CDR3 protein. D genes are given only for firm matches. Clone size appears in some rows only: once, few, many, or a class for an expanded clone.

CDR3 length: 15
V gene: TRBV6-1
clone size: few
D gene: TRBD1
J gene: TRBJ1-1
CDR3 DNA: TGTGCCAGCAGTGAGGGGACAGTTCCCGGAACTGAAGCTTTCTTT
CDR3 protein: CASSEGTVPGTEAFF

CDR3 length: 16
V gene: TRBV6-2/TRBV6-3
clone size: many
D gene: .
J gene: TRBJ2-7
CDR3 DNA: TGTGCCAGCAGTTACGTTCAGCCGGAGAATCCCTACGAGCAGTACTTC
CDR3 protein: CASSYVQPENPYEQYF

CDR3 length: 17
V gene: TRBV5-1
clone size: .
D gene: .
J gene: TRBJ1-3
CDR3 DNA: TGCGCCAGCAGCTCCGGTGGGGCAGGCTTCTCTGGAAACACCATATATTTT
CDR3 protein: CASSSGGAGFSGNTIYF

CDR3 length: 10
V gene: TRBV2
clone size: many
D gene: .
J gene: TRBJ1-2
CDR3 DNA: TGTGCCAGCGGCAGTTATGGCTACACCTTC
CDR3 protein: CASGSYGYTF

CDR3 length: 16
V gene: TRBV7-6
clone size: .
D gene: .
J gene: TRBJ2-3
CDR3 DNA: TGTGCCAGCAGCTTAGCGCAGGGCGGAGACACAGGTACGCAGTATTTT
CDR3 protein: CASSLAQGGDTGTQYF

CDR3 length: 12
V gene: TRBV6-9
clone size: few
D gene: .
J gene: TRBJ2-7
CDR3 DNA: TGTGCCAGCAGTTACGAGTCCCACGAGCAGTACTTC
CDR3 protein: CASSYESHEQYF

CDR3 length: 13
V gene: TRBV20-1
clone size: few
D gene: TRBD2
J gene: TRBJ2-5
CDR3 DNA: TGCAGTGCTAGATACCTAGCGGGAGAGACCCAGTACTTC
CDR3 protein: CSARYLAGETQYF

CDR3 length: 17
V gene: TRBV7-2
clone size: many
D gene: .
J gene: TRBJ1-2
CDR3 DNA: TGTGCCAGCAGCCCATATCGGGACGGCTATCGATTTCGTGGCTACACCTTC
CDR3 protein: CASSPYRDGYRFRGYTF

CDR3 length: 14
V gene: TRBV6-5
clone size: few
D gene: .
J gene: TRBJ1-6
CDR3 DNA: TGTGCCAGCAGTTACAGGGGTTATAATTCACCCCTCCACTTT
CDR3 protein: CASSYRGYNSPLHF

CDR3 length: 13
V gene: TRBV7-2
clone size: few
D gene: .
J gene: TRBJ2-3
CDR3 DNA: TGTGCCAGCAGCTGGCGCCTGGAGAATACGCAGTATTTT
CDR3 protein: CASSWRLENTQYF

CDR3 length: 16
V gene: TRBV7-2
clone size: few
D gene: .
J gene: TRBJ2-3
CDR3 DNA: TGTGCCAGCACAAGAGGCCGGGTCTCTAGCACAGATACGCAGTATTTT
CDR3 protein: CASTRGRVSSTDTQYF

CDR3 length: 15
V gene: TRBV7-2
clone size: many
D gene: TRBD2
J gene: TRBJ2-1
CDR3 DNA: TGTGCCAGCAGTATTGGACTAGCGGGATACAATGAGCAGTTCTTC
CDR3 protein: CASSIGLAGYNEQFF

CDR3 length: 15
V gene: TRBV18
clone size: .
D gene: TRBD1
J gene: TRBJ2-2
CDR3 DNA: TGTGCCAGCTCAACCGACAGGGTAACAACCGGGGAGCTGTTTTTT
CDR3 protein: CASSTDRVTTGELFF

CDR3 length: 15
V gene: TRBV6-6
clone size: few
D gene: .
J gene: TRBJ1-4
CDR3 DNA: TGTGCCAGCAGTTACTCAGGACGGAGCGGCGAAAAACTGTTTTTT
CDR3 protein: CASSYSGRSGEKLFF

CDR3 length: 14
V gene: TRBV6-1
clone size: few
D gene: TRBD1
J gene: TRBJ2-7
CDR3 DNA: TGTGCCAGCAATACCCGGGACAGGAGCTACGAGCAGTACTTC
CDR3 protein: CASNTRDRSYEQYF

CDR3 length: 12
V gene: TRBV7-2
clone size: many
D gene: .
J gene: TRBJ2-1
CDR3 DNA: TGTGCCACGAGCAATTCGGTTTGGGGGCAGTTCTTC
CDR3 protein: CATSNSVWGQFF

CDR3 length: 12
V gene: TRBV12-3/TRBV12-4
clone size: few
D gene: .
J gene: TRBJ1-2
CDR3 DNA: TGTGCCAGCAGTTCCCAATGGGGTGGCTACACCTTC
CDR3 protein: CASSSQWGGYTF

CDR3 length: 14
V gene: TRBV29-1
clone size: many
D gene: TRBD1
J gene: TRBJ2-1
CDR3 DNA: TGCAGCGTCCTCACAGGGGGATCCTACAATGAGCAGTTCTTC
CDR3 protein: CSVLTGGSYNEQFF

CDR3 length: 12
V gene: TRBV7-9
clone size: .
D gene: .
J gene: TRBJ1-5
CDR3 DNA: TGTGCCAGCAGCTCGGCAGATCAGCCCCAGCATTTT
CDR3 protein: CASSSADQPQHF

CDR3 length: 14
V gene: TRBV27
clone size: .
D gene: .
J gene: TRBJ1-5
CDR3 DNA: TGTGCCAGCAGCCTATTCCGGGGGAATCAGCCCCAGCATTTT
CDR3 protein: CASSLFRGNQPQHF

CDR3 length: 16
V gene: TRBV20-1
clone size: .
D gene: TRBD2
J gene: TRBJ2-7
CDR3 DNA: TGCAGTGCCCTACCAATTAGCGGGGGGGCCGGAGATGAGCAGTACTTC
CDR3 protein: CSALPISGGAGDEQYF

CDR3 length: 15
V gene: TRBV30
clone size: once
D gene: .
J gene: TRBJ2-1
CDR3 DNA: TGTGCCTGCTCCAGGCCTTATCCCACATCGGGTGAGCAGTTCTTC
CDR3 protein: CACSRPYPTSGEQFF

CDR3 length: 17
V gene: TRBV7-9
clone size: .
D gene: .
J gene: TRBJ1-2
CDR3 DNA: TGTGCCAGCAGCTCAAAATGGGCAGGGAAGGGAAACTATGGCTACACCTTC
CDR3 protein: CASSSKWAGKGNYGYTF

CDR3 length: 13
V gene: TRBV6-1
clone size: many
D gene: TRBD2
J gene: TRBJ2-7
CDR3 DNA: TGTGCCAGCAGACTAGCGCCGGGGTACGAGCAGTACTTC
CDR3 protein: CASRLAPGYEQYF

CDR3 length: 14
V gene: TRBV30
clone size: few
D gene: TRBD1
J gene: TRBJ1-1
CDR3 DNA: TGTGCCTGTATCGATAGACAGGGATTTTATGAAGCTTTCTTT
CDR3 protein: CACIDRQGFYEAFF

CDR3 length: 13
V gene: TRBV7-9
clone size: .
D gene: .
J gene: TRBJ2-7
CDR3 DNA: TGTGCCAGCAGCTCGGTTCCAGGGGCCGAGCAGTACTTC
CDR3 protein: CASSSVPGAEQYF

CDR3 length: 13
V gene: TRBV7-3
clone size: many
D gene: .
J gene: TRBJ1-1
CDR3 DNA: TGTGCCAGCAGCGCGGACAGGAACACTGAAGCTTTCTTT
CDR3 protein: CASSADRNTEAFF

CDR3 length: 12
V gene: TRBV2
clone size: many
D gene: .
J gene: TRBJ1-3
CDR3 DNA: TGTGCCAGCAGTGAAGCTAAGCACACCATATATTTT
CDR3 protein: CASSEAKHTIYF

CDR3 length: 16
V gene: TRBV5-4
clone size: few
D gene: TRBD2
J gene: TRBJ2-7
CDR3 DNA: TGTGCCAGCAGCTTGGATGGAGGCGGGGGAAGTCTTGAGCAGTACTTC
CDR3 protein: CASSLDGGGGSLEQYF

CDR3 length: 14
V gene: TRBV3-1
clone size: many
D gene: .
J gene: TRBJ1-1
CDR3 DNA: TGTGCCAGCAGCCAAGGCGCCGGGAACACTGAAGCTTTCTTT
CDR3 protein: CASSQGAGNTEAFF

CDR3 length: 12
V gene: TRBV18
clone size: .
D gene: .
J gene: TRBJ2-1
CDR3 DNA: TGTGTCAGCTCACCCCTAGGGAATGAGCAGTTCTTC
CDR3 protein: CVSSPLGNEQFF

CDR3 length: 16
V gene: TRBV7-3
clone size: few
D gene: TRBD2
J gene: TRBJ2-2
CDR3 DNA: TGTGCCAGCAGCTTAACGGGCGGGAGAAACACCGGGGAGCTGTTTTTT
CDR3 protein: CASSLTGGRNTGELFF

CDR3 length: 14
V gene: TRBV7-2
clone size: many
D gene: TRBD1
J gene: TRBJ1-5
CDR3 DNA: TGTGCCAGCAGCTTCCAGGGGGCCCTTGAGCCCCAGCATTTT
CDR3 protein: CASSFQGALEPQHF

CDR3 length: 14
V gene: TRBV20-1
clone size: many
D gene: TRBD2
J gene: TRBJ2-7
CDR3 DNA: TGCAGTGCATCCTTGGGGACTAGCTCCTACGAGCAGTACTTC
CDR3 protein: CSASLGTSSYEQYF

CDR3 length: 14
V gene: TRBV6-1
clone size: .
D gene: TRBD2
J gene: TRBJ2-1
CDR3 DNA: TGTGCCAGCAGCAGCGGGGGGCTATACAATGAGCAGTTCTTC
CDR3 protein: CASSSGGLYNEQFF

CDR3 length: 17
V gene: TRBV12-3/TRBV12-4
clone size: many
D gene: TRBD2
J gene: TRBJ2-1
CDR3 DNA: TGTGCCAGCAGTTTAATCTACGGCGGGGGGTCCTACAATGAGCAGTTCTTC
CDR3 protein: CASSLIYGGGSYNEQFF

CDR3 length: 17
V gene: TRBV6-1
clone size: .
D gene: .
J gene: TRBJ1-2
CDR3 DNA: TGTGCCAGCAGTGAATGGGGGTGGCAGGGGTCCAAGTTTGGCTACACCTTC
CDR3 protein: CASSEWGWQGSKFGYTF

CDR3 length: 15
V gene: TRBV6-1
clone size: .
D gene: .
J gene: TRBJ1-4
CDR3 DNA: TGTGCCAGCAGTAGGGGGACTGGGGTTAATGAAAAACTGTTTTTT
CDR3 protein: CASSRGTGVNEKLFF

CDR3 length: 12
V gene: TRBV7-3
clone size: .
D gene: .
J gene: TRBJ1-4
CDR3 DNA: TGTGCCAGCAGCTGGGTTGATGAAAAACTGTTTTTT
CDR3 protein: CASSWVDEKLFF

CDR3 length: 15
V gene: TRBV6-1
clone size: many
D gene: .
J gene: TRBJ2-4
CDR3 DNA: TGTGCCAGCAGTGAACCGAGGGTAACGGGTAACATTCAGTACTTC
CDR3 protein: CASSEPRVTGNIQYF

CDR3 length: 15
V gene: TRBV20-1
clone size: many
D gene: TRBD2
J gene: TRBJ2-1
CDR3 DNA: TGCAGTGCTAGCATATCGGGGGGGCTGTACAATGAGCAGTTCTTC
CDR3 protein: CSASISGGLYNEQFF

CDR3 length: 15
V gene: TRBV7-6
clone size: many
D gene: TRBD1
J gene: TRBJ2-2
CDR3 DNA: TGTGCCAGCAGCTTAGAGGACAGGGACACCGGGGAGCTGTTTTTT
CDR3 protein: CASSLEDRDTGELFF

CDR3 length: 14
V gene: TRBV2
clone size: .
D gene: .
J gene: TRBJ1-4
CDR3 DNA: TGTGCCAGCTGCCAAGGGCGGACTAATGAAAAACTGTTTTTT
CDR3 protein: CASCQGRTNEKLFF

CDR3 length: 15
V gene: TRBV7-9
clone size: few
D gene: TRBD1
J gene: TRBJ1-6
CDR3 DNA: TGTGCCAGCAGCTTACCCGGGACAGGGAAGGGTGGCCTCCACTTT
CDR3 protein: CASSLPGTGKGGLHF

CDR3 length: 15
V gene: TRBV4-1
clone size: few
D gene: TRBD1
J gene: TRBJ2-5
CDR3 DNA: TGCGCCAGCAGCCTGGGAGGACAGGGGGGAGAGACCCAGTACTTC
CDR3 protein: CASSLGGQGGETQYF

CDR3 length: 14
V gene: TRBV12-3/TRBV12-4
clone size: few
D gene: .
J gene: TRBJ1-5
CDR3 DNA: TGTGCCAGCAGTTTCCAGGGCCCCAATCAGCCCCAGCATTTT
CDR3 protein: CASSFQGPNQPQHF

CDR3 length: 14
V gene: TRBV5-1
clone size: few
D gene: TRBD1
J gene: TRBJ2-5
CDR3 DNA: TGCGCCAGCAGCCCGCAGGGGGATAGAGAGACCCAGTACTTC
CDR3 protein: CASSPQGDRETQYF

CDR3 length: 14
V gene: TRBV13
clone size: many
D gene: .
J gene: TRBJ2-7
CDR3 DNA: TGTGCCAGCAGCTTCGCGGAGACCGGAAACGAGCAGTACTTC
CDR3 protein: CASSFAETGNEQYF

CDR3 length: 16
V gene: TRBV20-1
clone size: .
D gene: TRBD2
J gene: TRBJ2-1
CDR3 DNA: TGCAGTGCTAGTAGGAGTGGGACTAGCGGGAGATATGAGCAGTTCTTC
CDR3 protein: CSASRSGTSGRYEQFF

CDR3 length: 12
V gene: TRBV2
clone size: many
D gene: .
J gene: TRBJ2-7
CDR3 DNA: TGTGCCGTCCAGGGGGGAACCTACGAGCAGTACTTC
CDR3 protein: CAVQGGTYEQYF

CDR3 length: 16
V gene: TRBV4-3
clone size: .
D gene: TRBD2
J gene: TRBJ2-1
CDR3 DNA: TGCGCCAGCAGCCAAGATCTAGGGACTAGACACAATGAGCAGTTCTTC
CDR3 protein: CASSQDLGTRHNEQFF

CDR3 length: 15
V gene: TRBV7-2
clone size: .
D gene: .
J gene: TRBJ2-7
CDR3 DNA: TGTGCCAGCAGCTTCACCCACGACAGGACTTACGAGCAGTACTTC
CDR3 protein: CASSFTHDRTYEQYF

CDR3 length: 23
V gene: TRBV24-1
clone size: .
D gene: TRBD2
J gene: TRBJ2-1
CDR3 DNA: TGTGCCACCAGTGACACGTATCTAATGAATGTGGCTAGCGGGACCGGGGGGTATAATGAGCAGTTCTTC
CDR3 protein: CATSDTYLMNVASGTGGYNEQFF

CDR3 length: 16
V gene: TRBV28
clone size: few
D gene: TRBD2
J gene: TRBJ2-3
CDR3 DNA: TGTGCCAGCAGTTTTGGACTAGCGGGGGACACAGATACGCAGTATTTT
CDR3 protein: CASSFGLAGDTDTQYF

CDR3 length: 13
V gene: TRBV28
clone size: .
D gene: .
J gene: TRBJ1-2
CDR3 DNA: TGTGCCAGCAGTTTAGAGTTCGGCCGTTCGGTAACCTTC
CDR3 protein: CASSLEFGRSVTF

CDR3 length: 13
V gene: TRBV19
clone size: .
D gene: .
J gene: TRBJ1-5
CDR3 DNA: TGTGCCACTCGAGGACAGTACAATCAGCCCCAGCATTTT
CDR3 protein: CATRGQYNQPQHF

CDR3 length: 14
V gene: TRBV4-1
clone size: .
D gene: .
J gene: TRBJ1-1
CDR3 DNA: TGCGCCAGCAGCCAAGACCCCGGACAGCGTGAAGCTTTCTTT
CDR3 protein: CASSQDPGQREAFF

CDR3 length: 16
V gene: TRBV7-8
clone size: many
D gene: TRBD2
J gene: TRBJ2-3
CDR3 DNA: TGTGCCAGCAGCCCCGGACTAGCGGGGGGTGCTCATACGCAGTATTTT
CDR3 protein: CASSPGLAGGAHTQYF

CDR3 length: 17
V gene: TRBV7-9
clone size: .
D gene: TRBD2
J gene: TRBJ2-1
CDR3 DNA: TGTGCCAGCAGCTTACCGTTAGCGGGAGTGTCCTACAATGAGCAGTTCTTC
CDR3 protein: CASSLPLAGVSYNEQFF